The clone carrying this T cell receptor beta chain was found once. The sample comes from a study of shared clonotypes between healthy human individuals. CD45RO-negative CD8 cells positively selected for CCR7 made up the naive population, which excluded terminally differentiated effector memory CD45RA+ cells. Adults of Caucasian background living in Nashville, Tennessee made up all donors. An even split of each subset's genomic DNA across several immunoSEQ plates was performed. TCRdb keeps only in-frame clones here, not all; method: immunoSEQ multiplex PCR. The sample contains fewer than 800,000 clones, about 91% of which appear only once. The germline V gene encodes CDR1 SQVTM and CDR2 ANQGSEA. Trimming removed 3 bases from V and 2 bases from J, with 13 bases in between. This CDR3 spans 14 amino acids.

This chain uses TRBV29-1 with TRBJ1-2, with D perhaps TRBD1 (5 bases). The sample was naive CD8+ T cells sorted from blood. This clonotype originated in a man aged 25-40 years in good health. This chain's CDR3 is CSVERQGANYGYTF. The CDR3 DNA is TGCAGCGTTGAGAGGCAGGGAGCAAACTATGGCTACACCTTC.